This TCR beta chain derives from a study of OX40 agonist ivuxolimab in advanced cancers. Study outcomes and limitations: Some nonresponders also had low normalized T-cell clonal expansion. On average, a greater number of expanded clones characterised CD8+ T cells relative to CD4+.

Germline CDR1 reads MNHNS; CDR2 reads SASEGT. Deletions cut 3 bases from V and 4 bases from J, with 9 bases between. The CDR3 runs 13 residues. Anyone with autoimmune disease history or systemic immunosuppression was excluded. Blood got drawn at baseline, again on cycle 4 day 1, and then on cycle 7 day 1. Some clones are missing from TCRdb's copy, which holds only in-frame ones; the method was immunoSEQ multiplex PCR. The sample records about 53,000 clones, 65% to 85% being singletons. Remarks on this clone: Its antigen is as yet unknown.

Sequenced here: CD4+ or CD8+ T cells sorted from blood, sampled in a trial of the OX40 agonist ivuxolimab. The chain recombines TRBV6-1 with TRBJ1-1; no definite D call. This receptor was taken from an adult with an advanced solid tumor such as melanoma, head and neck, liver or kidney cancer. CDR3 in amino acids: CASSDGKLTEAFF. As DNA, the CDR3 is TGTGCCAGCAGTGATGGGAAGCTCACTGAAGCTTTCTTT.